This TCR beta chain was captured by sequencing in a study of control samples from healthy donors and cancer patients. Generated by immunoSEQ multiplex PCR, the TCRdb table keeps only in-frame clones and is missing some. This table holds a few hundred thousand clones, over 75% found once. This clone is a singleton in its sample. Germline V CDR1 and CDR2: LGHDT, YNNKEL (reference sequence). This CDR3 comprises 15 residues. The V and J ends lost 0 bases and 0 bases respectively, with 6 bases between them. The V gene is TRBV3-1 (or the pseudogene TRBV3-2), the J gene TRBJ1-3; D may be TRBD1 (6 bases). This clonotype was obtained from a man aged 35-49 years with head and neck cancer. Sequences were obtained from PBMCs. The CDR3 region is CASSQEGGSGNTIYF. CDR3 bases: TGTGCCAGCAGCCAAGAAGGGGGCTCTGGAAACACCATATATTTT.